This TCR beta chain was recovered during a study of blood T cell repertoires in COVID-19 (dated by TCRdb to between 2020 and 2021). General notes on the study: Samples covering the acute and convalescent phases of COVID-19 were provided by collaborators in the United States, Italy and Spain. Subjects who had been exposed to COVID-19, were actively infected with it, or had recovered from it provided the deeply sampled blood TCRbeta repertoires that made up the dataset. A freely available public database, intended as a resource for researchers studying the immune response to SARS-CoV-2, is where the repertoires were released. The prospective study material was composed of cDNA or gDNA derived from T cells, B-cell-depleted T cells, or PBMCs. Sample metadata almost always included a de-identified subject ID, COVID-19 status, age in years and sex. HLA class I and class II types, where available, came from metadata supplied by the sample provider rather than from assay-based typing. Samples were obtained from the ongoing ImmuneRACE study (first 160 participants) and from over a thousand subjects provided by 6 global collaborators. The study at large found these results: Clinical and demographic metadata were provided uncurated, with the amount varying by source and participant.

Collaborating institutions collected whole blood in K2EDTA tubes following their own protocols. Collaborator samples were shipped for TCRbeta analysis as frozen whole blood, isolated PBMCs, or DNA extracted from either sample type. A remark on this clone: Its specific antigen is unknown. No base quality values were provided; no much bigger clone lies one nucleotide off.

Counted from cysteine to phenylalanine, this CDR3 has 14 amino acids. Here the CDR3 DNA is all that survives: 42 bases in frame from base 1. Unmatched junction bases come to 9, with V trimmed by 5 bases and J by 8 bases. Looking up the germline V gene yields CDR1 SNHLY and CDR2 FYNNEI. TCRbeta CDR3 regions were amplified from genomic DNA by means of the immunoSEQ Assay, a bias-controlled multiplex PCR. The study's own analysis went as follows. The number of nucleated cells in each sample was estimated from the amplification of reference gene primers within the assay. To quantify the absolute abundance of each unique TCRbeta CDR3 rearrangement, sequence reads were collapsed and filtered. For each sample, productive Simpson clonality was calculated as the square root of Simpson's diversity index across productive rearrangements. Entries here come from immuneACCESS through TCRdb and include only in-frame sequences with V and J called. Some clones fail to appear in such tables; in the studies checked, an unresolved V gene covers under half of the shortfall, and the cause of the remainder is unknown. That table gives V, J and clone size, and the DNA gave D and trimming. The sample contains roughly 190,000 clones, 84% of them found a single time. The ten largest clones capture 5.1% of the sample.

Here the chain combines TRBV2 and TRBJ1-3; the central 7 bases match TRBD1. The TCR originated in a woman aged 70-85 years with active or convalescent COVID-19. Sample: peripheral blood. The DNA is TGTGCCAGCAGTCCAAGACAGGGTTCACACACCATATATTTT. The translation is CASSPRQGSHTIYF.